This TCR beta chain came from a study of shared clonotypes between healthy human individuals. Ten immunoSEQ deep assay plates served to sequence unsorted PBMC DNA. As processed by the authors: Filtering differed for immunoSEQ, which gave only junction sequences without quality scores. The repertoire was sequenced with immunoSEQ multiplex PCR; TCRdb's copy has only in-frame clones and lacks some. Clone size and the V and J calls come from that table; the DNA yielded D and trimming. The sample holds nearly 500,000 clones, about 82% seen once. J lost 6 bases, V lost 9 bases, and 7 bases had no gene match. The V gene's germline CDR1 is SGHVS and CDR2 FQNEAQ. This CDR3 is 13 amino acids long.

This receptor was identified in a woman aged 40-49 years in good health. Some clones in this sample may be carry-over from other donors' samples. Sequencing used PBMCs. The chain couples TRBV7-8 to TRBJ2-3; 9 bases match TRBD1. This CDR3 reads CASGDRVADTQYF. CDR3 sequence (DNA): TGTGCCAGTGGGGACAGGGTAGCGGATACGCAGTATTTT. The complete variable domain, with remaining parts taken from reference TRBV7-8 and TRBJ2-3, reads GAGVSQSPRYKVAKRGQDVALRCDPISGHVSLFWYQQALGQGPEFLTYFQNEAQLDKSGLPSDRFFAERPEGSVSTLKIQRTQQEDSAVYLCASGDRVADTQYFGPGTRLTVL.